The present T cell receptor (beta chain) was sequenced within a study of T cell responses to AZD1222 COVID-19 vaccine. Study outcomes and limitations: Elevations in Spike-specific TCR breadth and depth followed administration of two AZD1222 doses.

Some clones are missing from TCRdb's copy, which holds only in-frame ones; the method was immunoSEQ multiplex PCR. The repertoire includes roughly 110,000 clones, more than 70% of them detected once, and 6.6% sits in the top ten. CDR3 length equals 16 residues. The junction had 5 bases not matched to a gene; V was cut back by 2 bases and J by 4 bases. The germline CDR1 and CDR2 sequences are MDHEN and SYDVKM. Comments on this clone: Its target is not known.

The sequence came from an adult in good health. The sequencing here drew on peripheral blood, taken on day 0 of AZD1222 vaccination. The chain carries TRBV28 and TRBJ1-2, with 12 bases aligning to TRBD1. This CDR3 reads CASSLVGTGGSYGYTF. The CDR3, as DNA: TGTGCCAGCAGTTTAGTGGGGACAGGGGGCAGCTATGGCTACACCTTC.